This passage covers 20 T cell receptor beta chains from one sample sequenced in a study of blood T cell repertoires in COVID-19. Generated by immunoSEQ multiplex PCR, the TCRdb table keeps only in-frame clones and is missing some. The data contain around 150,000 clones, 82% of them singletons. The sequenced sample consisted of peripheral blood. These receptors were collected from a woman of 80 years or more with acute or convalescent COVID-19.

The V call is TRBV5-5, the J call TRBJ1-1; 8 positions match TRBD1. The CDR3 spans 18 residues. CDR1 is SGHKS and CDR2 is YYEKEE in the germline V gene (reference sequence). Trimming at V came to 0 bases and at J to 8 bases, leaving 18 bases not matched to a gene. CDR3 residues: CASSLGAPTGGGGIEAFF. CDR3 nucleotide sequence: TGTGCCAGCAGCTTGGGCGCCCCCACAGGGGGAGGGGGTATAGAAGCTTTCTTT.

The chain employs TRBV5-8 and TRBJ1-1; D not certain. Per the germline V gene, CDR1 is SGHTS and CDR2 is YDEGEE. V was clipped by 2 bases and J by 1 base, with 6 bases between them. The CDR3 length is 13 residues. The CDR3 nucleotides read TGTGCCAGCAGCTTTCCAGGGAACACTGAAGCTTTCTTT. Translated: CASSFPGNTEAFF.

V and J are TRBV5-8 and TRBJ2-3; 8 bases map to TRBD2. Germline CDR1 reads SGHTS; CDR2 reads YDEGEE. The CDR3 is 17 amino acids. V shed 3 bases, J shed 2 bases, and the junction held 11 bases outside the gene matches. DNA of the CDR3: TGTGCCAGCAGCTCGGAGGGGGGCGGGAGGAACACAGATACGCAGTATTTT. Residues: CASSSEGGGRNTDTQYF.

The gene calls are TRBV5-6 and TRBJ1-2; 11 positions match TRBD1. This CDR3 region has 16 residues. Unmatched junction bases numbered 8, after V lost 5 bases and J lost 2 bases. CDR1 and CDR2 (germline): SGHDT, YYEEEE. The DNA for the CDR3 is TGTGCCAGCAGTACCATCGGACAGGGGGCAAACTATGGCTACACCTTC. This encodes CASSTIGQGANYGYTF.

The chain joins TRBV27 to TRBJ1-3; TRBD1 might be the D (5 bases). The germline V and J ends were trimmed by 6 bases and 0 bases, with 12 bases remaining between them. The CDR3 spans 15 residues. Germline lookup yields CDR1 MNHEY and CDR2 SMNVEV (reference sequence). The CDR3 DNA is TGTGCCAGCAGGATCCGGGGGGACTCTGGAAACACCATATATTTT. Its translation is CASRIRGDSGNTIYF.

The V gene is TRBV6-1, the J gene TRBJ2-3; 10 bases agree with TRBD1. The germline V gene encodes CDR1 MNHNS and CDR2 SASEGT. CDR3 length: 16 amino acids. The junction had 8 bases not matched to a gene; V was cut back by 4 bases and J by 4 bases. Written as DNA, the CDR3 is TGTGCCAGCAGTGCATTGACAGGGGGCTCCTCAGATACGCAGTATTTT. Residues: CASSALTGGSSDTQYF.

The rearrangement links TRBV7-8 to TRBJ2-1; D unresolved. The CDR3 is 16 residues long. The V gene's germline CDR1 is SGHVS and CDR2 FQNEAQ. Trimming removed 1 base from V and 0 bases from J, with 10 bases in between. As DNA, the CDR3 is TGTGCCAGCAGCTTAGAACGTGCGAGCTCCTACAATGAGCAGTTCTTC. This sequence encodes CASSLERASSYNEQFF.

This clone was detected only once. The J gene is TRBJ1-2, the V gene TRBV23-1; D unresolved. TRBV23-1 belongs to the ORF category, with a function that is uncertain. The CDR3 is 12 amino acids. The ends were cut back, 8 bases at V and 4 bases at J, with 11 bases in the middle. CDR3 nucleotides: TGCGCCAGCCAGACCGAGGGCTATGGCTACACCTTC. Translation gives CASQTEGYGYTF.

This clone showed up just once. The V gene is TRBV13, the J gene TRBJ2-2; 8 bases align to TRBD2. The V segment lost 0 bases and the J segment 7 bases; nucleotides outside the gene matches: 7. The CDR3 spans 16 residues. CDR1 and CDR2 (germline): PRHDT, FYEKMQ (reference sequence). CDR3 region: CASSLGQRETGGELFF. The DNA of the CDR3 is TGTGCCAGCAGCTTAGGGCAGCGGGAGACCGGCGGGGAGCTGTTTTTT.

J is TRBJ1-2 and V is TRBV5-6; the D gene is possibly TRBD1 (6 bases). The CDR3 length is 16 residues. V shed 0 bases and J shed 5 bases, with 17 bases lying between them. Germline CDR1 SGHDT, CDR2 YYEEEE. The CDR3 loop reads CASSLGQAGGGYGYTF. The CDR3 nucleotides are TGTGCCAGCAGCTTGGGACAGGCCGGAGGTGGGTATGGCTACACCTTC.

The chain employs TRBV27 and TRBJ1-5; D unresolved. V shed 4 bases and J shed 7 bases, with 11 bases lying between them. The CDR3 spans 13 residues. CDR1 and CDR2 from the germline V gene are MNHEY and SMNVEV (reference sequence). The CDR3: CASSSATGQPQHF. CDR3 in DNA: TGTGCCAGCAGTTCTGCCACGGGGCAGCCCCAGCATTTT.

V usage is TRBV7-5 and J usage is TRBJ1-1; TRBD1, the D gene given by the table, was not confirmed from the DNA. TRBV7-5 is flagged as a pseudogene. The CDR3 sequence is 13 residues long. In nucleotides, the CDR3 is TGTGTCAGAAGCTTAGGGGGCTGGGTGGAAGCTTTCTTT. This sequence encodes CVRSLGGWVEAFF.

The V and J genes are TRBV29-1 and TRBJ1-1, with 9 bases identical to TRBD1. Per the germline V gene, CDR1 is SQVTM and CDR2 is ANQGSEA. CDR3 length equals 15 residues. The V and J ends lost 7 bases and 1 base, in that order; junction bases with no gene match: 10. The CDR3 bases are TGCAGCGCCCGTGGTGAGGACAGGGGGAACACTGAAGCTTTCTTT. Protein: CSARGEDRGNTEAFF.

The chain links TRBV14 to TRBJ2-7, with 10 bases matching TRBD1. Unmatched junction bases numbered 16, after V lost 4 bases and J lost 7 bases. CDR3 length: 17 amino acids. The germline gives CDR1 SGHDN, CDR2 FVKESK. Here the CDR3 DNA reads TGTGCCAGCAGCCCAGCCGTACCCGGGACAGGGGCACGAGAGCAGTACTTC. Protein: CASSPAVPGTGAREQYF.

V usage is TRBV12-3 or TRBV12-4 and J usage is TRBJ1-2; D ambiguous. This CDR3 spans 13 amino acids. Trimming left V 3 bases short and J 6 bases short, with 11 bases between. The CDR3 protein is CASSLGIPHGYTF. In nucleotides, the CDR3 is TGTGCCAGCAGTTTGGGCATACCGCATGGCTACACCTTC.

This sequence joins TRBV5-1 and TRBJ2-7; 12 positions agree with TRBD2. The ends lost 4 bases at V and 5 bases at J; junction bases unmatched: 7. The CDR3 extends over 15 amino acids. Germline V gene sequence: CDR1 SGHRS, CDR2 YFSETQ. For the CDR3, the DNA is TGCGCCAGCAGCACATACCTAGCGGGAGGGGACGAGCAGTACTTC. Its translation is CASSTYLAGGDEQYF.

This sequence joins TRBV7-2 and TRBJ2-7; D possibly corresponds to TRBD1 (6 bases). Trimming took off 2 bases at V and 2 bases at J, with 13 bases between the two ends. Germline V lookup: CDR1 SGHTA, CDR2 FQGNSA. This CDR3 region has 15 residues. In DNA form, the CDR3 reads TGTGCCAGCAGCTTATTTCACGGGGACACCTACGAGCAGTACTTC. Translated: CASSLFHGDTYEQYF.

This clone is a singleton in its sample. V gene TRBV7-2 combines with J gene TRBJ1-1; D not resolved. Between the trimmed V and J ends, which lost 6 bases and 12 bases, there was a span of 23 bases. Germline-derived CDR1 and CDR2 are SGHTA and FQGNSA. The CDR3 is 14 residues long. This chain's CDR3 is CASRPGGRFVGTFF. CDR3 nucleotide sequence: TGTGCCAGCAGGCCAGGAGGGCGTTTCGTGGGAACTTTCTTT. Full variable domain (outside the CDR3, taken from reference TRBV7-2 and TRBJ1-1): GAGVSQSPSNKVTEKGKDVELRCDPISGHTALYWYRQSLGQGLEFLIYFQGNSAPDKSGLPSDRFSAERTGGSVSTLTIQRTQQEDSAVYLCASRPGGRFVGTFFGQGTRLTVV.

The V gene is TRBV21-1, the J gene TRBJ1-1; TRBD1, the table's D call, lacks a check against the DNA. TRBV21-1 is tagged as a pseudogene. This CDR3 has 16 amino acids. In DNA form, the CDR3 reads TGTGCCAGCACCTCCCAAGCAGGACAAAGAAACACTGAAGCTTTCTTT. As protein: CASTSQAGQRNTEAFF.

Here the CDR3 reads CASSLDGGVDYGYTF. CDR3 DNA sequence: TGTGCCAGCAGCTTAGACGGAGGAGTCGACTATGGCTACACCTTC. The chain employs TRBV11-2 and TRBJ1-2; D unresolved. In germline, CDR1 is SGHAT, CDR2 FQNNGV. CDR3 size: 15 residues. With 0 bases removed from V and 3 bases from J, the gap between germline ends came to 11 bases.